The sequence of this TCR beta chain was determined in a study of early T cells in non-severe SARS-CoV-2 infection (dated by TCRdb to the early 2020s). With respect to the entire study: Because TCR sequencing was done on bulk RNA from unsorted whole blood, the alpha and beta chains could not be paired. Here is what the overall study found, with its caveats: VDJdb matching was skewed toward anti-spike CD8 responses, so virus-specific expansions were likely underestimated and private and CD4 specificities were missed.

This was a case-control study nested in a cohort of healthcare workers in London, UK, who had nasopharyngeal swab PCR tests and blood samples taken every week. Healthcare workers were recruited between 23 and 31 March 2020, during the week of the UK lockdown, and were followed weekly for up to about 15 weeks. V is pared back by 6 bases and J by 6 bases, with 9 bases lying between the germline termini. Sequences DFQATT (CDR1) and SNEGSKA (CDR2) are obtained from the germline V gene (reference sequence). The CDR3 numbers 10 residues from cysteine through phenylalanine. The entry retains the CDR3 DNA only, 30 bases that are in frame from base 1. Library preparation was by 5' RACE. The instrument given in TCRdb is NextSeq 500. In the TCR library protocol, unique molecular identifiers were attached to individual cDNA molecules to correct for PCR bias and sequencing error. TCR alpha and beta chains were both sequenced, and the abundances of alpha and beta sequences in each sample were closely correlated with each other. The authors processed their data as follows. Decombinator V4 was used to annotate TCR sequences for V gene, J gene and CDR3. Expanded TCRs were defined as changing significantly between any two time points under a Poisson model with p below 0.0001. TCR abundances were normalised to the total number of TCRs sequenced per sample and expressed as counts per million. TRAV1-2 paired with TRAJ12, TRAJ20 or TRAJ33 defined MAIT TCRs, while TRAV10 paired with TRAJ18 defined iNKT TCRs. A search of VDJdb, accessed on 1 November 2021, was run for TCRs annotated to CMV, EBV and SARS-CoV-2, with TCRs annotated for multiple antigens excluded. TCRdb handled the public reads itself, with Q25 trimming in fastp and clone calling in MiXCR, and kept productive beta chains. Rows matching on CDR3 protein sequence are summarized as one entry with the most common DNA and genes. The authors' filters were not applied to this entry. The sample contains just over 65,000 distinct CDR3 sequences, around 13% of them found a single time. The ten largest clones add up to roughly 8% of the sample.

This clonotype was counted between two and nine times. Its binding antigen is unknown. Per-nucleotide qualities are absent, and no much larger clonotype sits a single base away. The specimen was whole blood. The receptor chain draws on TRBV20-1 and TRBJ2-7, and possibly TRBD1, on 6 matching bases. The TCR originated in an adult who was a healthcare worker with PCR-confirmed SARS-CoV-2 infection or an uninfected control (not recorded which). The CDR3 sequence is CSAGDIEQYF. In nucleotides, the sequence is TGCAGTGCCGGGGACATCGAGCAGTACTTC.